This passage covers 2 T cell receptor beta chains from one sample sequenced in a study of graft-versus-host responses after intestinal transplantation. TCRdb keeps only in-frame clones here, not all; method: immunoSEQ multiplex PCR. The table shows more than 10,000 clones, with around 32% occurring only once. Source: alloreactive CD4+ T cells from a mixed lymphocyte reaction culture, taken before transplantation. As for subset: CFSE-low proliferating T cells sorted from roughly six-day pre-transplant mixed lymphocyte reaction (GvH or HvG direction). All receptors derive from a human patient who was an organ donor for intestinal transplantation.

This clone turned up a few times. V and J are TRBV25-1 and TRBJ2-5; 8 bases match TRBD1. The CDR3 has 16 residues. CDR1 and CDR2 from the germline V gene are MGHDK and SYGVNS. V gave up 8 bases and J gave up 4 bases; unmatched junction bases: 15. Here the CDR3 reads CASAPTLGQGRETQYF. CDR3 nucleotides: TGTGCCAGCGCGCCTACCCTCGGACAGGGACGAGAGACCCAGTACTTC.

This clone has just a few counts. The CDR3 region has the DNA TGTGCCAGCAGTCCCAGGGTTTTCTCTGGAAACACCATATATTTT. As protein: CASSPRVFSGNTIYF. The chain couples TRBV6-5 to TRBJ1-3, with TRBD1 as a possible D gene (5 bases). The CDR3 runs to 15 residues. The V and J ends lost 5 bases and 0 bases respectively, with 11 bases between them. Looked up from germline, CDR1 is MNHEY and CDR2 is SVGAGI.